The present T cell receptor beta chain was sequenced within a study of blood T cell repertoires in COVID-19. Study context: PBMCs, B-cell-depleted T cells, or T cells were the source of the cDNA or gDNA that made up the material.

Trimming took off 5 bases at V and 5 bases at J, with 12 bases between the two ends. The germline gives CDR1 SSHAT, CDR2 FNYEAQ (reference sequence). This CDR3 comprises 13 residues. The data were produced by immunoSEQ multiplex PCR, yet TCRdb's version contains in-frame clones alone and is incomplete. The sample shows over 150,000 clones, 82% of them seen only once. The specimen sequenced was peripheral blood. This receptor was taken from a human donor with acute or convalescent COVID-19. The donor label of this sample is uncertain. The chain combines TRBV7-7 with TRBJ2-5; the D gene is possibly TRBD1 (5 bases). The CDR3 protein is CASSPQGVETQYF. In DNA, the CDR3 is TGTGCCAGCAGCCCCCAGGGTGTGGAGACCCAGTACTTC.